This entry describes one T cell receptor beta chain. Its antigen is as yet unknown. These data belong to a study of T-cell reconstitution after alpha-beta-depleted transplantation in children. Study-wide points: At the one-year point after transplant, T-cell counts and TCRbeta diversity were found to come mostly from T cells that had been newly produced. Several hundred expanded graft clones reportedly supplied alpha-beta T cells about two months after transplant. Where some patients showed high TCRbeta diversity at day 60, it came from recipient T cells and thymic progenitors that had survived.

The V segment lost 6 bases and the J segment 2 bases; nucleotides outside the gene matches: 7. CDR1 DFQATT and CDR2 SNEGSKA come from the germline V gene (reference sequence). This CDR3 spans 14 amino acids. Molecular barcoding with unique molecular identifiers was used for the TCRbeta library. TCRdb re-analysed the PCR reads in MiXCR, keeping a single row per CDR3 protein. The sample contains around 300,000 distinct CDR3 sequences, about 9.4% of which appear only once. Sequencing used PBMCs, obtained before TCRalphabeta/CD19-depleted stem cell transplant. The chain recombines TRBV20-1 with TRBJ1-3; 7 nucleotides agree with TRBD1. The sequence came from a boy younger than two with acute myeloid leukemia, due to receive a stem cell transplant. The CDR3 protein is CSAADRSTGNTIYF. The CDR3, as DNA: TGCAGTGCCGCGGACAGGTCGACTGGAAACACCATATATTTT.